A single sample is the source of the 11 T cell receptor beta chains below, sequenced in a study of CXCR3-negative and CXCR3-positive naive CD8 T cells. The TRB cDNA libraries were prepared by 5' RACE with UMI labels. TCRdb re-called the 5' RACE reads and shows each CDR3 protein once, DNA omitted. The data show under 75,000 distinct CDR3 sequences, and the top ten clones hold around 4%. Sequencing used naive CXCR3- CD8+ T cells from blood. Subset defined: CD45RO-CCR7+CD27+CD95- naive CD8+ T cells lacking CXCR3 (TNR3-). Receptor source: a human donor in good health. Some clones in this sample may be carry-over from other donors' samples.

This chain joins TRBV29-1 and TRBJ1-2; the D call of TRBD1 rests on TCRdb alone, since no DNA is present to check it. The CDR3 consists of 14 residues. Germline V gene lookup returns CDR1 SQVTM and CDR2 ANQGSEA. The chain's CDR3 is CSVEDRGTRVGYTF.

This rearrangement joins TRBV29-1 to TRBJ2-7. CDR1 and CDR2 from the germline V gene are SQVTM and ANQGSEA. The CDR3 length is 16 residues. CDR3 region: CSVVYARKNPYYEQYF.

This sequence joins TRBV27 and TRBJ2-3; TCRdb lists TRBD1, though no DNA is available to test this call. Germline V gene data show CDR1 as MNHEY and CDR2 as SMNVEV (reference sequence). The CDR3 runs 11 residues. CDR3 region: CASRRTDTQYF.

J is TRBJ2-5 and V is TRBV3-1; the D gene TCRdb calls, TRBD2, cannot be checked with no DNA. CDR1 is LGHDT, CDR2 YNNKEL, per germline (reference sequence). CDR3 length equals 13 residues. The CDR3 loop is CASSPSGQETQYF.

The rearrangement uses TRBV20-1 and TRBJ1-1; TCRdb picks TRBD1, but there is no DNA to check that call. CDR1 is DFQATT and CDR2 is SNEGSKA in the germline V gene (reference sequence). The CDR3 contains 14 residues. CDR3 amino acids: CSARSQGTNTEAFF.

V usage is TRBV20-1 and J usage is TRBJ2-1; as DNA is missing, the TRBD2 call by TCRdb cannot be tested. Germline lookup yields CDR1 DFQATT and CDR2 SNEGSKA (reference sequence). The CDR3 runs to 15 residues. CDR3 protein: CSARSDLAGVDEQFF.

The chain carries TRBV30 and TRBJ2-7. This CDR3 is built from 14 residues. Germline-derived CDR1 and CDR2 are GTSNPN and SVGIG (reference sequence). CDR3 sequence: CAWSDTSDSYEQYF. Variable domain in full (rest from reference TRBV30 and TRBJ2-7): SQTIHQWPATLVQPVGSPLSLECTVEGTSNPNLYWYRQAAGRGLQLLFYSVGIGQISSEVPQNLSASRPQDRQFILSSKKLLLSDSGFYLCAWSDTSDSYEQYFGPGTRLTVT.

The chain has TRBV29-1 and TRBJ1-1; with no DNA, the TCRdb D assignment of TRBD1 cannot be verified. Germline V lookup: CDR1 SQVTM, CDR2 ANQGSEA. There are 13 residues in the CDR3. The CDR3 reads CSVDRGENTEAFF.

The chain employs TRBV9 and TRBJ2-5; TCRdb's D call, TRBD1, is unchecked because there is no DNA. The germline CDR1 and CDR2 sequences are SGDLS and YYNGEE. This CDR3 has 12 residues. The CDR3 loop is CASGRGQETQYF.

The chain recombines TRBV29-1 with TRBJ1-2. CDR3 length: 12 residues. CDR1 SQVTM and CDR2 ANQGSEA come from the germline V gene. This CDR3 is CSVVEGIGGYTF.

The J gene is TRBJ2-1, the V gene TRBV10-3; TCRdb lists TRBD1, though no DNA is available to test this call. CDR3 size: 16 residues. The germline V gene has CDR1 ENHRY and CDR2 SYGVKD. CDR3 residues: CAISEKGAGSGDEQFF.